This is a list of T cell receptor beta chains from one sample in a study of blood T cell repertoires in COVID-19. Assay used: immunoSEQ multiplex PCR; TCRdb lists only in-frame clones, some missing. The sample lists hundreds of thousands of clones; over 75% were seen once. Sequenced: peripheral blood. The receptors were sampled from a woman over 75 with acute or convalescent COVID-19. The CDR3 runs from the conserved cysteine through the conserved F or W. The D gene is left open where the match is weak. Size tells how often a clone was seen (once, few, many) or the class of an expanded clone, and some rows leave it out.

>TRBD1|14|TRBJ2-1|TRBV5-1|few
CASRAGQGTNEQFF
TGCGCCAGCAGAGCGGGACAGGGGACCAATGAGCAGTTCTTC
>-|15|TRBJ1-6|TRBV7-2|-
CASSLEHIYNSPLHF
TGTGCCAGCAGCTTAGAACACATCTATAATTCACCCCTCCACTTT
>TRBD2|15|TRBJ2-7|TRBV15|-
CATSGVSGGNYEQYF
TGTGCCACCAGCGGGGTTAGCGGGGGGAACTACGAGCAGTACTTC
>-|16|TRBJ1-2|TRBV3-1/TRBV3-2|-
CASSPPSWPVARGYTF
TGTGCCAGCAGCCCACCCTCGTGGCCAGTCGCGAGGGGCTACACCTTC
>TRBD1|15|TRBJ2-7|TRBV4-1|once
CASSQTGQPNYEQYF
TGCGCCAGCAGCCAGACGGGACAGCCAAACTACGAGCAGTACTTC
>TRBD2|18|TRBJ2-3|TRBV6-6|-
CASSPGLAGGLGTDTQYF
TGTGCCAGCAGTCCGGGACTAGCGGGGGGGCTTGGCACAGATACGCAGTATTTT
>-|13|TRBJ2-7|TRBV3-1/TRBV3-2|-
CASSPRGGYEQYF
TGTGCCAGCAGCCCCCGCGGCGGTTACGAGCAGTACTTC
>-|15|TRBJ1-3|TRBV19|-
CASRQQATSGNTIYF
TGTGCCAGTAGACAACAGGCCACCTCTGGAAACACCATATATTTT
>-|12|TRBJ1-1|TRBV11-3|-
CASSKGEAEAFF
TGTGCCAGCAGCAAAGGAGAGGCTGAAGCTTTCTTT
>-|14|TRBJ1-6|TRBV13|once
CASSREGGQSPLHF
TGTGCCAGCAGCCGAGAGGGAGGTCAGTCACCCCTCCACTTT
>-|13|TRBJ1-4|TRBV5-6|-
CASSFTGGEKLFF
TGTGCCAGCAGCTTCACCGGTGGTGAAAAACTGTTTTTT
>-|14|TRBJ1-1|TRBV19|few
CASSIPQGMAEAFF
TGTGCCAGTAGTATCCCTCAGGGAATGGCTGAAGCTTTCTTT
>TRBD2|16|TRBJ2-3|TRBV7-9|-
CASSLSPVAGLDTQYF
TGTGCCAGCAGCTTAAGCCCCGTAGCGGGACTCGATACGCAGTATTTT